This T cell receptor (beta chain) was captured in a study of glioma-infiltrating T cells. This clonotype was counted ten times or more. The antigen remains undetermined. Broader study findings: Very few CDR3 sequences were shared between tissue and blood.

TCR alpha and beta CDR3 regions were amplified from RNA using iRepertoire nested multiplex PCR. Via MiXCR, TCRdb re-called the multiplex PCR reads, giving one row per CDR3 protein. Of 95,000 to 150,000 distinct CDR3 sequences listed, roughly 20% are singletons. Germline V gene sequence: CDR1 MGHRA, CDR2 YSYEKL. Trimming removed 1 base at V and 3 bases at J, with 13 bases between. The CDR3 is 15 amino acids. The rearrangement joins TRBV4-1 to TRBJ2-7; D is possibly TRBD2 (6 bases). The sample taken for sequencing was glioma tissue, nonneoplastic brain tissue, or PBMCs (not recorded which). This clonotype originated in a human donor with low-grade glioma or glioblastoma, undergoing nonglioma brain surgery, or in good health (not recorded which). The CDR3 DNA sequence: TGCGCCAGCAGCCAAGGTAGCGGAAGGAGCTACGAGCAGTACTTC. It yields the protein CASSQGSGRSYEQYF.